Following are 26 T cell receptor beta chains from one sample sequenced in a study of OX40 agonist ivuxolimab in advanced cancers. To prepare the library, the immunoSEQ multiplex PCR assay was applied. In its TCRdb copy, this immuneACCESS table keeps in-frame sequences only and misses some clones. Where compared with another copy, unresolved V genes explain less than half of these, and the others have no known cause. The sample includes some 66,000 clones, with roughly four fifths observed a single time. The top ten clones comprise 2.5% of the sample. The sequences come from CD4+ or CD8+ T cells sorted from blood, collected in a trial of the OX40 agonist ivuxolimab. The origin of the receptors is an adult with an advanced solid tumor such as melanoma, head and neck, liver or kidney cancer.

In this sample, this clone turned up a few times. The chain links TRBV7-9 to TRBJ2-7; D may be TRBD1 or TRBD2 (5 bases each). This CDR3 contains 15 residues. Germline V gene sequence: CDR1 SEHNR, CDR2 FQNEAQ (reference sequence). Trimming left V 1 base short and J 3 bases short, with 13 bases between. Here the CDR3 reads CASSLGGNSLYEQYF. The CDR3 DNA reads TGTGCCAGCAGCTTAGGGGGGAATTCCCTCTACGAGCAGTACTTC.

In DNA form, the CDR3 reads TGTGCCAGCAGCTTGGTTGGACGTGGTACCGGGGAGCTGTTTTTT. It translates to CASSLVGRGTGELFF. This chain links TRBV11-3 with TRBJ2-2; D is unresolved. Trimming removed 3 bases from V and 5 bases from J, with 13 bases in between. CDR3 length equals 15 residues. From germline, CDR1 is SGHNT and CDR2 YENEEA.

This clone is categorized as medium-sized. The chain carries TRBV5-1 and TRBJ2-1; a weak D match, TRBD1 (5 bases). The CDR3 is made up of 15 amino acids. The ends were cut back, 2 bases at V and 6 bases at J, with 15 bases in the middle. Germline loops: CDR1 SGHRS, CDR2 YFSETQ. The CDR3 nucleotides read TGCGCCAGCAGCTTTAAGGGGTCCTCTTCCAATGAGCAGTTCTTC. This gives the protein CASSFKGSSSNEQFF.

V and J are TRBV19 and TRBJ2-2, with D unresolved. The CDR3 covers 14 residues. Germline V gives CDR1 LNHDA, CDR2 SQIVND (reference sequence). V was pared by 1 base and J by 6 bases, with 9 bases between. This CDR3 is CASSIVAVPGELFF. The DNA of the CDR3 is TGTGCCAGTAGTATAGTGGCCGTACCCGGGGAGCTGTTTTTT.

The rearrangement uses TRBV18 and TRBJ2-3, with TRBD2 identical over 15 bases. The CDR3 has 16 residues. Germline CDR1 is KGHSH and CDR2 is LQKENI. V shed 1 base, J shed 4 bases, and the junction held 0 bases outside the gene matches. The CDR3 sequence is CASSPRTSGGADTQYF. The CDR3 bases are TGTGCCAGCTCACCACGGACTAGCGGGGGGGCAGATACGCAGTATTTT. Drawing the rest from reference TRBV18 and TRBJ2-3, the complete variable domain is NAGVMQNPRHLVRRRGQEARLRCSPMKGHSHVYWYRQLPEEGLKFMVYLQKENIIDESGMPKERFSAEFPKEGPSILRIQQVVRGDSAAYFCASSPRTSGGADTQYFGPGTRLTVL.

The chain has TRBV19 and TRBJ2-1; D is unclear. Trimming cost V 7 bases and J 2 bases, with 12 bases left between them. The CDR3 is made up of 14 amino acids. CDR1 and CDR2 from the germline V gene are LNHDA and SQIVND (reference sequence). The CDR3 loop is CASTPDGAYNEQFF. DNA for the CDR3: TGTGCCAGTACCCCGGATGGAGCCTACAATGAGCAGTTCTTC.

J is TRBJ2-7 and V is TRBV7-2; no reliable D call. Germline CDR1 SGHTA, CDR2 FQGNSA. The CDR3 consists of 14 residues. The V end lost 5 bases, the J end lost 2 bases, and 13 bases lay between the germline ends. The CDR3 loop reads CASSAVVHPYEQYF. The CDR3 bases are TGTGCCAGCAGCGCTGTGGTACACCCCTACGAGCAGTACTTC.

The chain is built from TRBV29-1 and TRBJ1-3; D remains unclear. Deletions cut 7 bases from V and 0 bases from J, with 7 bases between. The germline V gene encodes CDR1 SQVTM and CDR2 ANQGSEA. CDR3 size: 12 residues. Written as DNA, the CDR3 is TGCAGCGGCAGGAGCTCTGGAAACACCATATATTTT. It codes for CSGRSSGNTIYF.

This rearrangement joins TRBV7-2 to TRBJ2-7; 9 nucleotides line up with TRBD2. CDR1 and CDR2 (germline): SGHTA, FQGNSA. V shed 3 bases and J 6 bases; nucleotides not matched to a gene: 6. The CDR3 consists of 14 residues. The CDR3 region has the DNA TGTGCCAGCAGCTTCAGCGGGAGGTTAGGCGAGCAGTACTTC. Translation: CASSFSGRLGEQYF.

The chain links TRBV14 to TRBJ2-1; D unresolved. The CDR3 sequence is 13 residues long. The germline V gene has CDR1 SGHDN and CDR2 FVKESK. The V end lost 0 bases, the J end lost 5 bases, and 5 bases lay between the germline ends. As DNA, the CDR3 is TGTGCCAGCAGCCAAGACTTGGACAATGAGCAGTTCTTC. This translates into CASSQDLDNEQFF.

This rearrangement joins TRBV23-1 to TRBJ2-2; 7 bases agree with TRBD1. TRBV23-1 is identified as an open reading frame with a role that is uncertain. Losses at the gene ends were 10 bases for V and 1 base for J; bases not matched to a gene: 6. This CDR3 comprises 14 residues. CDR3 sequence: CAIDRTGNTGELFF. In nucleotides, the CDR3 is TGCGCCATCGATCGGACAGGGAACACCGGGGAGCTGTTTTTT.

The chain's CDR3 is CASSQSLAGVNEQFF. CDR3 in DNA: TGCGCCAGCAGCCAATCTCTAGCGGGAGTTAATGAGCAGTTCTTC. This chain joins TRBV4-3 and TRBJ2-1, with 10 bases that match TRBD2. V lost 2 bases and J lost 7; bases outside the gene matches: 5. This CDR3 has 15 amino acids. The germline V gene has CDR1 LGHNA and CDR2 YSLEER.

The rearrangement uses TRBV15 and TRBJ2-7, with 8 nucleotides matching TRBD1. The CDR3 totals 14 residues. Trimming removed 0 bases from V and 6 bases from J; junction bases left unmatched: 4. CDR1 is LNHNV and CDR2 is YYDKDF in the germline V gene (reference sequence). This CDR3 reads CATSRDRTGSEQYF. The CDR3 nucleotides are TGTGCCACCAGCAGAGATCGGACAGGGAGCGAGCAGTACTTC.

The chain joins TRBV5-5 to TRBJ2-5; 9 nucleotides align to TRBD2. The CDR3 runs 14 residues. Germline CDR1 and CDR2: SGHKS and YYEKEE (reference sequence). V lost 4 bases and J lost 4; bases outside the gene matches: 5. For the CDR3, the DNA is TGTGCCAGCAGCCAGGGACTAGCCACAGAGACCCAGTACTTC. Translation gives CASSQGLATETQYF.

Note on this clone: An end of the junction does not agree with germline; a read error may underlie this. The V and J genes are TRBV19 and TRBJ2-1; no clear D gene. Germline assignment: CDR1 LNHDA and CDR2 SQIVND (reference sequence). The CDR3 extends over 12 amino acids. CDR3 region: CVIWVAYNEQFF. CDR3 bases: TGCGTTATTTGGGTCGCCTACAATGAGCAGTTCTTC.

The rearrangement uses TRBV11-2 and TRBJ2-6; D perhaps matches TRBD1 (6 bases). The CDR3 contains 17 residues. Germline loops: CDR1 SGHAT, CDR2 FQNNGV. Trimming pared 2 bases from V and 0 bases from J, leaving 11 bases between. The CDR3 protein is CASSLWGPNSGANVLTF. The CDR3, as DNA: TGTGCCAGCAGCTTATGGGGGCCCAACTCTGGGGCCAACGTCCTGACTTTC.

The rearrangement links TRBV11-2 to TRBJ2-7; 7 bases align to TRBD2. V lost 2 bases to trimming and J lost 3 bases; unmatched junction nucleotides: 1. This CDR3 region has 13 residues. Germline values: CDR1 SGHAT, CDR2 FQNNGV. CDR3 coding DNA: TGTGCCAGCAGCTTATCGGGAGGCTACGAGCAGTACTTC. This gives the protein CASSLSGGYEQYF.

The V gene is TRBV5-1, the J gene TRBJ2-7, with 7 positions matching TRBD2. With 0 bases clipped from V and 5 bases from J, the junction kept 5 bases outside the gene matches. The CDR3 has 14 amino acids. Germline V gene lookup returns CDR1 SGHRS and CDR2 YFSETQ. The CDR3 DNA sequence: TGCGCCAGCAGCTTGGCGCGGGAGTTCAACGAGCAGTACTTC. This translates into CASSLAREFNEQYF.

The genes are TRBV18 and TRBJ2-3; D remains ambiguous. The CDR3 is made up of 15 amino acids. Germline assignment: CDR1 KGHSH and CDR2 LQKENI. V gave up 2 bases and J gave up 0 bases, with 9 bases separating them. The CDR3 DNA follows: TGTGCCAGCTCACCATACACGGGTAGCACAGATACGCAGTATTTT. Translating gives CASSPYTGSTDTQYF.

V and J are TRBV10-1 and TRBJ1-4; no clear D gene. The length of the CDR3 is 15 residues. V lost 3 bases to trimming and J lost 7 bases, with 15 bases between them. Germline CDR1 and CDR2: WNHNN and SYGVQD (reference sequence). Here the CDR3 reads CASSDTTGEGEKLFF. CDR3 nucleotides: TGCGCCAGCAGTGATACAACGGGCGAGGGTGAAAAACTGTTTTTT.

For this clone: The junction and the germline gene differ at one end; a read error may be behind it. At the DNA level, this CDR3 is encoded by other sequences in the same sample as well. The rearrangement joins TRBV28 to TRBJ2-1; TRBD2 agrees at 8 bases. The CDR3 covers 14 residues. Germline assignment: CDR1 MDHEN and CDR2 SYDVKM. This CDR3 reads CASSPGTSWDEQFF. The DNA of the CDR3 is TGCGCCAGCAGTCCCGGGACTAGTTGGGATGAGCAGTTCTTC.

V and J are TRBV30 and TRBJ1-2, with a tentative D call TRBD1 (6 bases). The CDR3 has 11 residues. The V gene lost 1 base and the J gene lost 7 bases, with 7 bases spanning the gap. Germline CDR1 is GTSNPN and CDR2 is SVGIG (reference sequence). CDR3 sequence: CAWSGGGGYTF. In DNA, the CDR3 is TGTGCCTGGAGTGGAGGGGGTGGCTACACCTTC. The variable domain in full, with the rest retrieved from reference TRBV30 and TRBJ1-2, is SQTIHQWPATLVQPVGSPLSLECTVEGTSNPNLYWYRQAAGRGLQLLFYSVGIGQISSEVPQNLSASRPQDRQFILSSKKLLLSDSGFYLCAWSGGGGYTFGSGTRLTVV.

The V gene is TRBV7-9, the J gene TRBJ2-7, with TRBD1 identical over 10 bases. Trimming took 2 bases from V and 5 from J; bases not matched to a gene: 6. Germline CDR1 is SEHNR and CDR2 is FQNEAQ (reference sequence). The CDR3 consists of 15 residues. The CDR3 loop is CASSLRTGGRHEQYF. Here the CDR3 DNA reads TGTGCCAGCAGCTTAAGGACAGGGGGTCGTCACGAGCAGTACTTC.

This clone has a handful of counts. The chain carries TRBV2 and TRBJ2-2; D is unresolved. CDR3 length: 13 residues. The V end was cut by 6 bases, the J end by 6 bases, with 11 bases between. Germline CDR1 SNHLY, CDR2 FYNNEI. The CDR3 region is CASRRDNPGELFF. The CDR3 DNA is TGTGCCAGCAGAAGGGATAACCCCGGGGAGCTGTTTTTT.

This clone is medium-sized. The CDR3 here is CASGGTSGRAIYEQYF. Here the CDR3 DNA reads TGTGCCAGCGGGGGGACTAGCGGGAGGGCCATATACGAGCAGTACTTC. The V gene is TRBV7-9, the J gene TRBJ2-7; 16 nucleotides line up with TRBD2. The germline V gene has CDR1 SEHNR and CDR2 FQNEAQ (reference sequence). The J segment lost 4 bases and the V segment lost 8 bases, leaving 8 bases of the junction unmatched. CDR3 length: 16 amino acids.

This clone was seen more than once but under ten times. This chain joins TRBV13 and TRBJ2-2; D not resolved. Germline V CDR1 and CDR2: PRHDT, FYEKMQ (reference sequence). V lost 6 bases, J lost 5 bases, and 10 bases lay in between. The CDR3 is 13 amino acids. The CDR3 is CASRLDDTGELFF. For the CDR3, the DNA is TGTGCCAGCAGGCTAGACGATACCGGGGAGCTGTTTTTT.